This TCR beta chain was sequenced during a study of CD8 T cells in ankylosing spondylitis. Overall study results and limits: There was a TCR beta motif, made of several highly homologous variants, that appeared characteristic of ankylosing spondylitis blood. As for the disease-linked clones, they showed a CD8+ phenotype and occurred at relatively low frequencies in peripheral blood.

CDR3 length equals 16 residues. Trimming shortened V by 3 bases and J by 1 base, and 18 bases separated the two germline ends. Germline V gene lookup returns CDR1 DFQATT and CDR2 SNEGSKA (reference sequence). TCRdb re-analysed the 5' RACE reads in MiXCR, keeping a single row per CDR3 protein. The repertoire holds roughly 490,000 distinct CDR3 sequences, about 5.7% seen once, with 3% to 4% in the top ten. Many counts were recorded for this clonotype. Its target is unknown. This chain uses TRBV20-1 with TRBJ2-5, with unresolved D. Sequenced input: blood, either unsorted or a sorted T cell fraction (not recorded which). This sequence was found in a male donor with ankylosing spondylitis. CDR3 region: CSASILRLRRQETQYF. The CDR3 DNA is TGCAGTGCTAGTATCCTCCGGTTAAGACGCCAAGAGACCCAGTACTTC.